Shown below are 7 T cell receptor beta chains from a single sample sequenced in a study of T-cell memory formation after mild COVID-19. TCRdb processed the 5' RACE reads anew with MiXCR; each CDR3 protein has one entry. Of about 210,000 distinct CDR3 sequences detected, around 26% appear once; the ten largest clones hold roughly 10%. The sequencing sample was made of PBMCs or a T cell subset sorted from them (not recorded which). The source is an adult woman who had mild COVID-19 (a few samples of this study predate the infection). Cell type and time point are not known.

This clonotype was counted ten times or more. The rearrangement uses TRBV29-1 and TRBJ2-1, with TRBD2 matching over 9 bases. Germline V gene data show CDR1 as SQVTM and CDR2 as ANQGSEA. V was clipped by 4 bases and J by 7 bases; unmatched bases: 14. The CDR3 contains 16 residues. Here the CDR3 DNA reads TGCAGCGTTGGTAGATTAGCGGGAGCAAAAGGTAATGAGCAGTTCTTC. Translating gives CSVGRLAGAKGNEQFF.

The chain couples TRBV16 to TRBJ2-7; TRBD2 aligns across 11 bases. The CDR3 covers 13 residues. Germline CDR1 KGHSY, CDR2 FQNENV. V was pared by 8 bases and J by 5 bases, with 5 bases of the junction left unmatched. CDR3 DNA sequence: TGTGCCAGCCTAGCGGGGGGCAACGACGAGCAGTACTTC. Translation: CASLAGGNDEQYF.

The chain combines TRBV13 with TRBJ1-2; 9 bases map to TRBD1. This CDR3 region has 14 residues. V lost 4 bases, J lost 4 bases, and 4 bases stayed unmatched. Per germline, CDR1 PRHDT and CDR2 FYEKMQ (reference sequence). This chain's CDR3 is CASSYRDRAYGYTF. The CDR3 DNA reads TGTGCCAGCAGCTACCGGGACAGGGCCTATGGCTACACCTTC. Using reference TRBV13 and TRBJ1-2 for the parts outside the CDR3, the full variable domain is AAGVIQSPRHLIKEKRETATLKCYPIPRHDTVYWYQQGPGQDPQFLISFYEKMQSDKGSIPDRFSAQQFSDYHSELNMSSLELGDSALYFCASSYRDRAYGYTFGSGTRLTVV.

This clonotype was recorded a few times. The chain couples TRBV29-1 to TRBJ2-5; no firm D call. V was cut by 1 base and J by 5 bases, with 8 bases left in between. The length of the CDR3 is 12 residues. Germline V gene data show CDR1 as SQVTM and CDR2 as ANQGSEA. This CDR3 is CSVEVRWETQYF. CDR3 DNA: TGCAGCGTTGAAGTACGTTGGGAGACCCAGTACTTC.

The rearrangement links TRBV2 to TRBJ2-1; either TRBD1 or TRBD2 may supply D (5 bases each). V lost 4 bases and J lost 7, with 8 bases in between. This CDR3 contains 12 residues. The germline V gene encodes CDR1 SNHLY and CDR2 FYNNEI. The CDR3 DNA follows: TGTGCCAGCAGTGGGGGGAGAAATGAGCAGTTCTTC. Amino acids: CASSGGRNEQFF.

Written as DNA, the CDR3 is TGTGCCAGCAGCCTGTCTAGCGCCGCAGATACGCAGTATTTT. Protein product: CASSLSSAADTQYF. J is TRBJ2-3 and V is TRBV5-4; weak D call: TRBD2 (6 bases). Looked up from germline, CDR1 is SGHNT and CDR2 is YYREEE (reference sequence). V was pared by 4 bases and J by 4 bases, with 13 bases between. The CDR3 has 14 residues.

The chain carries TRBV20-1 and TRBJ2-5, with D perhaps assigned TRBD1 or TRBD2 (5 bases each). Trimming stripped 6 bases from V and 3 bases from J, with 20 bases between. Germline loops: CDR1 DFQATT, CDR2 SNEGSKA (reference sequence). The CDR3 loop spans 15 amino acids. The CDR3 DNA follows: TGCAGTGCAACCCGGGGCAGTGGTAGCGAAGAGACCCAGTACTTC. Encoded protein: CSATRGSGSEETQYF.